This T cell receptor beta chain was retrieved from a study of T cell responses to AZD1222 COVID-19 vaccine (dated by TCRdb to the early 2020s). Background on the whole study: TCR sequencing was performed for roughly 250 trial participants, of whom about 200 were given two doses of AZD1222 and some 26 were given two doses of MenACWY control vaccine. Trial participants were enrolled into age subgroups of 18-55, 56-69 and 70-plus years, which contained about 150, 28 and 57 TCR-sequenced participants, respectively. Overall study outcomes, separate from this receptor: A significant rise in spike-specific TCR breadth and depth was observed after two AZD1222 doses relative to day 0 and relative to MenACWY recipients. Participants were mostly white British and included more females than males, and it was suggested by the authors that clonal diversity may have been underestimated. The whole spike protein was spanned by vaccine-associated CD4 TCRs, and dominant responses were seen in regions 160-218 and 743-854. Conclusions about previously exposed vaccinees are limited, since just six or seven AZD1222 recipients were seropositive for SARS-CoV-2 at baseline. Because no samples from the day 14 peak response were available, repertoires could be characterized only after the peak T cell response. Nearly half of unique spike-specific TCRs reportedly recognized epitopes outside regions mutated in the B.1.351 and B.1.1.7 variants. In the small 56-69-year group, the increase in depth fell short of significance, most likely because of low power.

The sample's time point label, in plain terms: about 28 days (+/-7) after the second vaccine dose. AZD1222 recipients given second doses at about 4 weeks or at about 12 weeks were pooled, since spike-specific TCR depth and breadth were not found to differ between the two schedules. Vaccinee samples were obtained from the UK trials COV001 and COV002, which included a single-blind randomized controlled phase 2/3 trial of AZD1222 (ChAdOx1 nCoV-19) in healthy adults. For TCRbeta chain sequencing, PBMC samples from trial participants were taken at day 0 and at day 28 after the second dose. V gives up 3 bases and J gives up 0 bases, and the segment between their germline ends measures 8 bases. CDR1 is given as KGHSH and CDR2 as LQKENI, both from the germline V gene. The CDR3, cysteine through phenylalanine, is 14 amino acids long. Only CDR3 DNA is held: 42 bases, read in frame from base 1. Points on this clone: Its antigen remains unidentified. No clone much larger than this one lies a single base away; base qualities are absent.

The CDR3 regions of human TCRbeta chains were analyzed by immunosequencing. The original pipeline was this. Repertoire TCRs were checked for matches against a reference library of SARS-CoV-2-specific TCRs that had been generated using the MIRA antigen-specificity platform. Breadth was defined as the fraction of unique TCRs that were SARS-CoV-2-associated. Depth was defined as the fraction of total T cells that were SARS-CoV-2-associated. Each spike-specific TCR was assigned to its reactive spike region and to a CD4 or CD8 class using the MIRA data. Log10-transformed breadth and depth values were compared by one-way ANOVA with Sidak's multiple comparisons tests. The clones in this table, taken by TCRdb from immuneACCESS, are in-frame only. Not every clone is retained; where verified, under half of the shortfall comes from an unresolved V gene, and the cause of the rest is unknown. V and J calls plus clone size are reproduced from that table; the DNA served to infer D and trimming. In all, the sample holds 100,000 to 150,000 clones, and roughly 92% of those were seen once. Roughly 1% of the sample belongs to the ten largest clones.

The TCR originated in an adult who received the AZD1222 COVID-19 vaccine. The chain is assembled from TRBV18 and TRBJ1-2; there is no confident call for the D gene. The sample consisted of peripheral blood, taken 28 days after the second AZD1222 dose. The nucleotides are TGTGCCAGCTCACCGGGCGAAACTAACTATGGCTACACCTTC. Translation gives CASSPGETNYGYTF.